The clone carrying this TCR beta chain has a count of ten or more. Its specificity is not known. These data originate in a study of T cell repertoires in cytomegalovirus infection. Study-wide context: An indication of both CMV infection and matching HLA type came from public TCR beta signatures. Study observations and caveats: It was HLA-C-restricted CMV-specific TCR beta clonotypes that dominated the response ex vivo.

Each CDR3 protein is one row after TCRdb ran MiXCR on the reads. The table records under 95,000 distinct CDR3 sequences, approximately 43% of them present only once. CDR1 and CDR2 from the germline V gene are SGHVS and FQNEAQ. The V segment lost 0 bases and the J segment 1 base; nucleotides outside the gene matches: 12. CDR3 length equals 20 residues. The sequence came from a human donor in good health (CMV status not recorded). Some clones in this sample may be carry-over from other donors' samples. V usage is TRBV7-8 and J usage is TRBJ2-5; 12 bases are a match to TRBD2. This sample comprised CD8+ T cells from cultured PBMCs, obtained from culture after CMV antigen stimulation. The CDR3 DNA follows: TGTGCCAGCAGCTTAGCCCTGGTGGGACTAGCGGGCACCCTCCAAGAGACCCAGTACTTC. This translates into CASSLALVGLAGTLQETQYF. Variable domain in full (rest from reference TRBV7-8 and TRBJ2-5): GAGVSQSPRYKVAKRGQDVALRCDPISGHVSLFWYQQALGQGPEFLTYFQNEAQLDKSGLPSDRFFAERPEGSVSTLKIQRTQQEDSAVYLCASSLALVGLAGTLQETQYFGPGTRLLVL.